Sequencing of this T cell receptor (beta chain) was carried out in a study of cytomegalovirus exposure and HLA in healthy donors. Overall study: A previous analysis identified more than 100 million unique TCR beta sequences derived from 180 million or so T cells. Around 79 million unique TCRs, all from HLA-typed donors, were included in an early release of the data.

The PCR ran on 60 Vbeta and 13 Jbeta primers. Authors' processing steps: It was a later analysis that counted approximately 81 million unique TCR beta chains, of which approximately 11 million were shared. Generated by immunoSEQ multiplex PCR, the TCRdb table keeps only in-frame clones and is missing some. Clone size and the V and J calls come from that table; the DNA yielded D and trimming. The sample has about 160,000 clones; more than 70% are singletons. This CDR3 has 15 amino acids. Deletions cut 5 bases from V and 4 bases from J, with 17 bases between. Per germline, CDR1 SGHRS and CDR2 YFSETQ. The V and J genes are TRBV5-1 and TRBJ2-3; D perhaps matches TRBD2 (5 bases). The clonotype was recovered from a male donor in good health and CMV-seropositive. Material: PBMCs. In DNA form, the CDR3 reads TGCGCCAGCAGGATGTCCGCTTTGGAGGCAGATACGCAGTATTTT. Its translation is CASRMSALEADTQYF.